A single sample is the source of the 8 T cell receptor beta chains below, sequenced in a study of molecular identifiers for immune sequencing clone quantification (dated by TCRdb to the late 2010s). The protocol used for the library was PCR. Sequencer: Illumina MiSeq. TCRdb took the public reads, trimmed them with fastp at Q25, ran MiXCR for clone calling and kept in-frame beta chains. Here each entry gathers all rows of one CDR3 protein and keeps the most common genes and DNA. In all, the sample holds 30,000 to 45,000 distinct CDR3 sequences, and around 20% of those were seen once. More than 6.5% of the sample belongs to the ten largest clones. Material: naive CD8+ T cells from blood, with Jurkat cell RNA spiked in. In the paper's terms, the cell subset or site label means: FACS-sorted CD8+CD4-CCR7+CD45RA+ naive T cells. All receptors come from a human donor in good health. Some libraries in this study had Jurkat cell RNA spiked in.

This clonotype was observed many times. The rearrangement links TRBV14 to TRBJ2-1; a possible D gene is TRBD2 (5 bases). CDR3 length: 17 residues. Trimming pared 3 bases from V and 1 base from J, leaving 16 bases between. CDR1 and CDR2 (germline): SGHDN, FVKESK. CDR3 DNA: TGTGCCAGCAGCCATAGAGTGGGAGCGGTGTCCTACAATGAGCAGTTCTTC. Its protein product is CASSHRVGAVSYNEQFF.

This clonotype has at least ten counts. This chain joins TRBV19 and TRBJ1-5; 8 bases agree with TRBD1. Per germline, CDR1 LNHDA and CDR2 SQIVND (reference sequence). The CDR3 consists of 12 residues. V lost 7 bases to trimming and J lost 7 bases; unmatched junction nucleotides: 3. The CDR3, as DNA: TGTGCCAGTACAGGGGGCGGGCAGCCCCAGCATTTT. Protein sequence: CASTGGGQPQHF.

The sample holds many counts of this clonotype. This chain links TRBV6-6 with TRBJ2-1; D might be TRBD1 (5 bases). The CDR3 is made up of 15 amino acids. Per germline, CDR1 MNHNY and CDR2 SVGAGI (reference sequence). Deletions cut 6 bases from V and 0 bases from J, with 12 bases between. CDR3 sequence: CASRTGTGSYNEQFF. Here the CDR3 DNA reads TGTGCCAGCAGGACCGGAACAGGCTCCTACAATGAGCAGTTCTTC.

Ten or more counts support this clonotype. This chain links TRBV6-2 or TRBV6-3 with TRBJ1-2; no firm D call. The germline CDR1 and CDR2 sequences are MNHEY and SVGEGT. The CDR3 consists of 16 residues. V was shortened by 0 bases and J by 7 bases, with 18 bases between the two germline ends. The CDR3 protein is CASSYSKWPVGPGYTF. CDR3 in DNA: TGTGCCAGCAGTTACTCGAAGTGGCCGGTCGGGCCTGGCTACACCTTC.

This clonotype was picked up many times. V usage is TRBV7-2 and J usage is TRBJ2-1, with D perhaps matching TRBD2 (6 bases). CDR1 is SGHTA, CDR2 FQGNSA, per germline. The CDR3 has 13 amino acids. V lost 3 bases, J lost 7 bases, and 10 bases lay in between. CDR3 residues: CASSFLALNEQFF. The CDR3 DNA reads as TGTGCCAGCAGCTTCCTAGCGTTGAATGAGCAGTTCTTC.

Details on this clonotype: This may come from a read error, since a much larger clone is one base off. The CDR3 DNA follows: TGCAGCATCAGACTTCCCTCCTACAATGAGCAGTTCTTC. It specifies CSIRLPSYNEQFF. The chain combines TRBV29-1 with TRBJ2-1; no firm D call. V lost 8 bases and J 0 bases, leaving 11 bases between the germline ends. The CDR3 extends over 13 amino acids. Looked up from germline, CDR1 is SQVTM and CDR2 is ANQGSEA.

Turning to this clonotype: A much bigger clone sits one base away, suggesting this may be a read error. The V call is TRBV28, the J call TRBJ2-6; D may be TRBD1 (5 bases). CDR1 MDHEN and CDR2 SYDVKM come from the germline V gene. The CDR3 spans 17 residues. CDR3 DNA sequence: TGTGCCAGCAGTCAAGACAGAAGCTACTCTGGGGCCAACGTCCAGACTTTC. Encoded protein: CASSQDRSYSGANVQTF.

The chain combines TRBV28 with TRBJ1-5, with D hard to call. Germline V gene sequence: CDR1 MDHEN, CDR2 SYDVKM. This CDR3 has 9 residues. Deletions cut 6 bases from V and 14 bases from J, with 8 bases between. The CDR3 loop reads CASSPGEHF. The DNA of the CDR3 is TGTGCCAGCAGCCCGGGAGAGCATTTT.